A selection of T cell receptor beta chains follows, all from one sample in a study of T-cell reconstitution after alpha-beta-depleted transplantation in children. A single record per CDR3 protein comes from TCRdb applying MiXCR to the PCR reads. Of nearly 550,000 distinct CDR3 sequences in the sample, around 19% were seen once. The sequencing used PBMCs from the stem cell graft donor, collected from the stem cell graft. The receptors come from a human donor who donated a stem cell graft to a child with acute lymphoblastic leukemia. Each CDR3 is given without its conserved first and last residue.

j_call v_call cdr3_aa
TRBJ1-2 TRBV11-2 ASSPLRDRDLRNYGYT
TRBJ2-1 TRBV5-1 ASSLVGYYNEQF
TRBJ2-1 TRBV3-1 ASSQDNRGHGF
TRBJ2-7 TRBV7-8 ASSLGAGIEQY
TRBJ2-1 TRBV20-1 SAQGPSGGSNEQF
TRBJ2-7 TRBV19 ASSLRDRGSEQY
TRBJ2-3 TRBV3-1 ASSPTASTDTQY
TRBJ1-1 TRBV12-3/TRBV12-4 ASSLGQGRMNTEAF
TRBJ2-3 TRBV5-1 ASSLAIASTDTQY
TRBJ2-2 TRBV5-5 ASSSVAMWDRELF
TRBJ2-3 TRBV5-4 AGEGGAIGTQY
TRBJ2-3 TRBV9 ASSVTGTDTQY
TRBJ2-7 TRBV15 ATSSTGVYEQY
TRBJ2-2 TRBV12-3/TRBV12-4 ASIGGFRTTPNTGELF
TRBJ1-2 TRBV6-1 ASSETRRPLYGYT
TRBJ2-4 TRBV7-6 ASSPGLAGSKNIQY